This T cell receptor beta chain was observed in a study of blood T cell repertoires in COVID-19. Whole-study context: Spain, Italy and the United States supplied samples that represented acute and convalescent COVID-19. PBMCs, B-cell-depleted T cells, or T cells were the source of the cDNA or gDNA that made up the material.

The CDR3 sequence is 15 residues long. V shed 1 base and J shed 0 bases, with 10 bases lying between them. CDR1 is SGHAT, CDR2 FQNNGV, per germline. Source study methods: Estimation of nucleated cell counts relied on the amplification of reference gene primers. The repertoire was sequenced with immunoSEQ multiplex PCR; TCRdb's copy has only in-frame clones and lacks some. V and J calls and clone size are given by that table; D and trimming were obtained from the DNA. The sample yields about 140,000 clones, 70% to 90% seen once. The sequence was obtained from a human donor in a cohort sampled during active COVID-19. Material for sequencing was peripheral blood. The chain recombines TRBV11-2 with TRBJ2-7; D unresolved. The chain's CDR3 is CASSLGRRSSYEQYF. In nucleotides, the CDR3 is TGTGCCAGCAGCTTAGGCCGGCGGAGCTCCTACGAGCAGTACTTC. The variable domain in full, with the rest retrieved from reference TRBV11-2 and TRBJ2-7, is EAGVAQSPRYKIIEKRQSVAFWCNPISGHATLYWYQQILGQGPKLLIQFQNNGVVDDSQLPKDRFSAERLKGVDSTLKIQPAKLEDSAVYLCASSLGRRSSYEQYFGPGTRLTVT.